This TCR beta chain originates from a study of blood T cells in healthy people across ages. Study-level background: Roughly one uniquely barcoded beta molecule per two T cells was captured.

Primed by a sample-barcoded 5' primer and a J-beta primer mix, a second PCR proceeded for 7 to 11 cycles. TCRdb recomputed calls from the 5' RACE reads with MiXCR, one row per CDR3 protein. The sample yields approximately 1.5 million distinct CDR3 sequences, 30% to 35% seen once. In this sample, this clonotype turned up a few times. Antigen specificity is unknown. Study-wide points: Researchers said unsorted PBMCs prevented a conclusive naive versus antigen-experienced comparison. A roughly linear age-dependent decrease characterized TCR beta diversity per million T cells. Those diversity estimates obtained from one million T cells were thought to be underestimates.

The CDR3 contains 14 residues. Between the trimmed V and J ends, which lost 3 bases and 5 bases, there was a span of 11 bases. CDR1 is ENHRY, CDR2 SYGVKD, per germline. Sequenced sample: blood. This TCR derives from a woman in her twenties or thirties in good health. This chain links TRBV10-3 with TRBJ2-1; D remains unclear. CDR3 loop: CAISDSRLDNEQFF. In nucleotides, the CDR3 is TGTGCCATCAGTGATTCCAGACTCGACAATGAGCAGTTCTTC.